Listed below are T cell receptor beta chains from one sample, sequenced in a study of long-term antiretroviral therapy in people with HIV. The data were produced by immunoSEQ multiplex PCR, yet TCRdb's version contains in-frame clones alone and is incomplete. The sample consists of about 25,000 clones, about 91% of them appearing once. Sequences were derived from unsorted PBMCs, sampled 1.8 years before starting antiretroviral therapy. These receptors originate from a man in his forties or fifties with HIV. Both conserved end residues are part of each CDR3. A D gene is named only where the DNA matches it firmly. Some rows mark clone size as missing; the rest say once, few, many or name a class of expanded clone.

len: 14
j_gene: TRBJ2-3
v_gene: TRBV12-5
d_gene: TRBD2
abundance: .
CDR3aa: CASGFSGIGDTQYF
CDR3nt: TGTGCTAGTGGTTTCAGCGGGATCGGCGATACGCAGTATTTT

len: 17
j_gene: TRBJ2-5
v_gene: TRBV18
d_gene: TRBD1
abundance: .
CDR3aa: CASSPPIGTGYLETQYF
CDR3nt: TGTGCCAGCTCACCACCGATCGGGACAGGGTATTTAGAGACCCAGTACTTC

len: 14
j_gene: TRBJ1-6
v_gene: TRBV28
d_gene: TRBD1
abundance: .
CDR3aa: CASSAGQGNSPLHF
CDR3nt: TGTGCCAGCAGCGCAGGACAGGGGAATTCACCCCTCCACTTT

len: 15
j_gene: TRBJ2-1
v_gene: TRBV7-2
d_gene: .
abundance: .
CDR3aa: CASSAPRGSYNEQFF
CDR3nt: TGTGCCAGCAGCGCCCCTAGAGGGTCCTACAATGAGCAGTTCTTC

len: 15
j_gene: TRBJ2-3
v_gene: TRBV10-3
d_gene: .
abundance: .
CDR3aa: CAINLGAENTDTQYF
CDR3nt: TGTGCCATCAACCTAGGCGCGGAAAACACAGATACGCAGTATTTT

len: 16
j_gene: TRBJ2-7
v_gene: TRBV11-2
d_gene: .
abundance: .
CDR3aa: CASSLVNRGSSYEQYF
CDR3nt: TGTGCCAGCAGCTTAGTAAACCGGGGGAGCTCCTACGAGCAGTACTTC

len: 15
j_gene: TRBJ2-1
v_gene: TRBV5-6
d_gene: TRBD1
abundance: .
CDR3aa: CASNPLGDRGNEQFF
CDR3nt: TGTGCCAGCAACCCATTGGGGGACAGGGGCAATGAGCAGTTCTTC

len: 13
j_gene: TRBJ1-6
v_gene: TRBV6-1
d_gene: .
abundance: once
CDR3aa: CASRGLIPSPLHF
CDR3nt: TGTGCCAGCCGGGGCCTCATTCCGTCACCCCTCCACTTT

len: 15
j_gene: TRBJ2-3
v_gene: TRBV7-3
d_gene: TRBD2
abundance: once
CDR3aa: CASSFGTRPGDTQYF
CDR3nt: TGTGCCAGCAGCTTCGGGACTAGGCCCGGAGACACGCAGTATTTT

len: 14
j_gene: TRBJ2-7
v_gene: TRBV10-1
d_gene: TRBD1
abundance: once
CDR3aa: CASSGDRRAYEQYF
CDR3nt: TGCGCCAGCAGCGGGGACAGGAGGGCCTACGAGCAGTACTTC

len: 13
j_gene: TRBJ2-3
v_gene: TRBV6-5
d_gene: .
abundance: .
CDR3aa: CASSYSETGTQYF
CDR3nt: TGTGCCAGCAGTTACTCTGAAACGGGTACGCAGTATTTT

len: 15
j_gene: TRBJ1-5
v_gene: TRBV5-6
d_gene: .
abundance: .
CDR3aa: CASSLADGTNQPQHF
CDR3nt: TGTGCCAGCAGCTTGGCTGACGGAACCAATCAGCCCCAGCATTTT

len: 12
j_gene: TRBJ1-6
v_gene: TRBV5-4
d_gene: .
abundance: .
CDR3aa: CASSLDNSPLHF
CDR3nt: TGTGCCAGCAGCTTAGATAATTCACCCCTCCACTTT

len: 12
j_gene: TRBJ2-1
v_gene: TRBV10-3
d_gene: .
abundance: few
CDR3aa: CAIRAITWEQFF
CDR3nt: TGTGCCATCAGGGCCATCACTTGGGAGCAGTTCTTC

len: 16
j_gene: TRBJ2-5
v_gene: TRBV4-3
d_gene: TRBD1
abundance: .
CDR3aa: CASSQARTGFMETQYF
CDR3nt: TGCGCCAGCAGCCAAGCCAGGACAGGTTTTATGGAGACCCAGTACTTC

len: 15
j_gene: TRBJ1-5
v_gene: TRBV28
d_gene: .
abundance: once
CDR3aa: CASSLGRLDNQPQHF
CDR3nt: TGTGCCAGCAGTCTCGGGAGACTTGACAATCAGCCCCAGCATTTT

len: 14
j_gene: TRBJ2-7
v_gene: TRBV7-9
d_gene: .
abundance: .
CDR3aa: CASRESGLGEEQYF
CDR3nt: TGTGCCAGCAGGGAAAGCGGATTAGGGGAGGAGCAGTACTTC

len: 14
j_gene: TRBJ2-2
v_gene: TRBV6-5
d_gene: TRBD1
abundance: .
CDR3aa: CASSFQTGTGELFF
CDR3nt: TGTGCCAGCAGCTTTCAGACAGGGACCGGGGAGCTGTTTTTT

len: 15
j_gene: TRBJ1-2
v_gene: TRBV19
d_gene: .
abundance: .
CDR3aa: CASSISRGANYGYTF
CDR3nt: TGTGCCAGTAGTATAAGTCGAGGAGCTAACTATGGCTACACCTTC

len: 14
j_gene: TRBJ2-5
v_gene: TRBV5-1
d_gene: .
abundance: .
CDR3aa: CASNPLAGKETQYF
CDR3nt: TGCGCCAGCAACCCCCTCGCGGGAAAAGAGACCCAGTACTTC

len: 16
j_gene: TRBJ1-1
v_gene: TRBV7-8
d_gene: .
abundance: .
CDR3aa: CASRPARWSVSTEAFF
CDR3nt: TGTGCCAGCAGACCGGCCCGATGGAGTGTTTCCACTGAAGCTTTCTTT

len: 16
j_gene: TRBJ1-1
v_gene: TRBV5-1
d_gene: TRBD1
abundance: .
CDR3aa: CASSSGTGGSGTEAFF
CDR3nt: TGCGCCAGCAGCTCCGGGACAGGGGGCAGTGGCACTGAAGCTTTCTTT

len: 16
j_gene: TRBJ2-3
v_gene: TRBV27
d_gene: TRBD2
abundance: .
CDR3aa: CASSLSTSGGAHTQYF
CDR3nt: TGTGCCAGCAGTTTATCGACTAGCGGGGGGGCACATACGCAGTATTTT

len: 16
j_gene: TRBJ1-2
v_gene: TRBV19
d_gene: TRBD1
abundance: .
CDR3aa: CASSIGPGGTLYGYTF
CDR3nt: TGTGCCAGTAGTATTGGGCCAGGGGGAACTTTGTATGGCTACACCTTC

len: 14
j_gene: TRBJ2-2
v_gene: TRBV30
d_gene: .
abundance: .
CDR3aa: CAWRALASTGELFF
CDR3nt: TGTGCCTGGAGGGCGTTAGCGTCCACCGGGGAGCTGTTTTTT

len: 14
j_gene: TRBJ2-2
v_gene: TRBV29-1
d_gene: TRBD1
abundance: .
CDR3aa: CSARPGTDTGELFF
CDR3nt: TGCAGCGCGAGGCCCGGGACAGATACCGGGGAGCTGTTTTTT

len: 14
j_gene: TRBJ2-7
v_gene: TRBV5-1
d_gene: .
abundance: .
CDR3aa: CASTGTAGSYEQYF
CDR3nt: TGCGCCAGCACGGGGACGGCGGGATCCTACGAGCAGTACTTC

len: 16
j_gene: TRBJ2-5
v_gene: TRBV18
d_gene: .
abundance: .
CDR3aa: CASSPMSLDYQETQYF
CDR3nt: TGTGCCAGCTCACCAATGTCTCTGGACTACCAAGAGACCCAGTACTTC

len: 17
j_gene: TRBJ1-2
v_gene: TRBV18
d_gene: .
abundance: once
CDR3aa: CASSGGDLTELLYGYTF
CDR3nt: TGTGCCAGCTCAGGGGGGGATCTAACAGAGCTCCTCTATGGCTACACCTTC

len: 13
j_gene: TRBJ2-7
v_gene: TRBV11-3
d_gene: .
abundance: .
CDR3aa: CASSAGGPYEQYF
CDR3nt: TGTGCCAGCAGCGCCGGCGGCCCCTACGAGCAGTACTTC

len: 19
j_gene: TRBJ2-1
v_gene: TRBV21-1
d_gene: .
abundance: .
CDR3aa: CASNTKGQGRGTSYNEQFF
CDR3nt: TGTGCCAGCAATACAAAGGGGCAGGGAAGGGGGACCTCGTACAATGAGCAGTTCTTC

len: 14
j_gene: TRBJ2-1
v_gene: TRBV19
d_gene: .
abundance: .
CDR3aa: CASSRPGPYNEQFF
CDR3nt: TGTGCCAGTAGCCGACCCGGCCCTTACAATGAGCAGTTCTTC

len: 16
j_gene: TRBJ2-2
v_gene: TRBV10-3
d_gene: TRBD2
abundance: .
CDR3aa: CAISASTSGGAGELFF
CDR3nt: TGTGCCATCAGTGCTTCAACTAGCGGGGGGGCCGGGGAGCTGTTTTTT

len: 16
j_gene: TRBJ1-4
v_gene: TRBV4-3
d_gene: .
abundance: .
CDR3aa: CASSQVAGRGSGKLFF
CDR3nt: TGCGCCAGCAGCCAAGTAGCAGGACGGGGATCAGGAAAACTGTTTTTT

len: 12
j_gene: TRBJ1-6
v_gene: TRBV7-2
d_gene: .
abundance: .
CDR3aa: CASSFYNSPLHF
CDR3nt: TGTGCCAGCAGCTTCTATAATTCACCCCTCCACTTT

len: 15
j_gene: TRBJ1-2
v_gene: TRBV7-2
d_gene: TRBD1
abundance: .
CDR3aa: CASSPRDRVNYGYTF
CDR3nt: TGTGCCAGCAGCCCCCGGGACAGGGTCAACTATGGCTACACCTTC

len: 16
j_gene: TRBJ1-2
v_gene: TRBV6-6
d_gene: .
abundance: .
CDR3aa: CASNRGAWGSRNGYTF
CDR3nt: TGTGCCAGCAATCGTGGGGCGTGGGGGTCCAGGAATGGCTACACCTTC

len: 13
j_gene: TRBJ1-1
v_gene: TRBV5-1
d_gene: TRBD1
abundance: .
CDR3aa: CASSFRGQGEAFF
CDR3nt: TGCGCCAGCAGCTTCCGAGGACAGGGCGAAGCTTTCTTT

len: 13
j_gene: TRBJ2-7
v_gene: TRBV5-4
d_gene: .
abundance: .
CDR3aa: CASSSPVIHEQYF
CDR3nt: TGTGCCAGCAGCTCGCCAGTTATCCACGAGCAGTACTTC

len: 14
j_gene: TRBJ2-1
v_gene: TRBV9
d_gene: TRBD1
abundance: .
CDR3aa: CASNKQGVGNEQFF
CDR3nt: TGTGCCAGCAACAAGCAGGGGGTGGGGAATGAGCAGTTCTTC

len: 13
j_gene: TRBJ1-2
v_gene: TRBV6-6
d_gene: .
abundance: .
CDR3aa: CASRRERVYGYTF
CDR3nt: TGTGCCAGCAGGAGGGAACGGGTCTATGGCTACACCTTC

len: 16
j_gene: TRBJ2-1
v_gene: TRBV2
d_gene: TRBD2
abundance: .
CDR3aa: CASSSIPGLARNEQFF
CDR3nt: TGTGCCAGCAGCTCCATCCCGGGACTAGCAAGGAATGAGCAGTTCTTC

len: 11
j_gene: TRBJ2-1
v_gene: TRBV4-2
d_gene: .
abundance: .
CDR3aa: CASSQYNEQFF
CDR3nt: TGTGCCAGCAGCCAGTACAATGAGCAGTTCTTC

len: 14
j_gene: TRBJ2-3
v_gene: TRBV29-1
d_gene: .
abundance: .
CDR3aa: CSVSGTNSGDTQYF
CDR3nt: TGCAGCGTCTCTGGGACCAACTCCGGAGATACGCAGTATTTT

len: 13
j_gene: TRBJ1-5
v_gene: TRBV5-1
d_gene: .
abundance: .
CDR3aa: CASSNDSNQPQHF
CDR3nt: TGCGCCAGCAGTAATGACAGCAATCAGCCCCAGCATTTT

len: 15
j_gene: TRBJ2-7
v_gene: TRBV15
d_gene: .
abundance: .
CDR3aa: CATSRDQSTLSEQYF
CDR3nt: TGTGCCACCAGCAGAGATCAGTCCACATTATCCGAGCAGTACTTC

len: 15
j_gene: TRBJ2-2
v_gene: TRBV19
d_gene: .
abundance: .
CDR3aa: CASSIVSLYTGELFF
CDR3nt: TGTGCCAGTAGTATAGTCTCCCTATACACCGGGGAGCTGTTTTTT

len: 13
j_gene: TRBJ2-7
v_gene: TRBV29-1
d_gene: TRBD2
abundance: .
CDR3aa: CSVGGLAGSEQYF
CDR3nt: TGCAGCGTGGGTGGACTAGCGGGATCCGAGCAGTACTTC

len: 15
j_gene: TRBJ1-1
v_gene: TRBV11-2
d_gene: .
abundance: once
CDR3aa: CASSLDAGEGTEAFF
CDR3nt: TGTGCCAGCAGCTTAGATGCAGGGGAGGGCACTGAAGCTTTCTTT

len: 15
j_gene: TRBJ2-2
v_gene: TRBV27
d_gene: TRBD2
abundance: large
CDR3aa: CASRRTSGHSGELFF
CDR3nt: TGTGCCAGCAGACGGACTAGCGGACACAGCGGGGAGCTGTTTTTT

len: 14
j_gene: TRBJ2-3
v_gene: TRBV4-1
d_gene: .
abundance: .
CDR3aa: CASSQGYTTDTQYF
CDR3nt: TGCGCCAGCAGCCAAGGTTATACCACAGATACGCAGTATTTT

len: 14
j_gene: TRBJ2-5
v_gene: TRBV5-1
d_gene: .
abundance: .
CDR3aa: CASSLEASGETQYF
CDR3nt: TGCGCCAGCAGCTTGGAGGCTAGTGGAGAGACCCAGTACTTC

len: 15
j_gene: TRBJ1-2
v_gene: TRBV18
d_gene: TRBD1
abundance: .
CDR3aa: CASSPGTGTNYGYTF
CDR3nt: TGTGCCAGCTCACCCGGGACAGGAACTAACTATGGCTACACCTTC

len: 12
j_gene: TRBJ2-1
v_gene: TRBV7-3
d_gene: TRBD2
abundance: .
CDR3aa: CASSRGGGEQFF
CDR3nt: TGTGCCAGCAGCCGCGGGGGTGGTGAGCAGTTCTTC

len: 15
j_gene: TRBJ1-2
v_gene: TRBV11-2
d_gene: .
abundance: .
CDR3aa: CASSLDGLWGDGYTF
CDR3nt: TGTGCCAGCAGCTTAGACGGACTTTGGGGAGACGGCTACACCTTC

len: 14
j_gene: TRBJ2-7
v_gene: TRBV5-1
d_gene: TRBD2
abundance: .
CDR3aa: CASSLWGGSDEQYF
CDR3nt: TGCGCCAGCAGCCTCTGGGGGGGTAGCGACGAGCAGTACTTC

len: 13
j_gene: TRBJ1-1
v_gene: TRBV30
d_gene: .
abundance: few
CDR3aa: CAWSVSYRTEAFF
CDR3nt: TGTGCCTGGAGTGTTTCCTACCGCACTGAAGCTTTCTTT

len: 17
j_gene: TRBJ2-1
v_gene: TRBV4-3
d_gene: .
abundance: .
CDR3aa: CASSEDWGSSGRNEQFF
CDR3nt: TGCGCCAGCAGCGAAGATTGGGGCTCCTCGGGGAGGAATGAGCAGTTCTTC

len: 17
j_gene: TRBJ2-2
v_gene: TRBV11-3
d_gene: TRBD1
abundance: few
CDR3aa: CASSLDLGTGASGELFF
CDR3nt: TGTGCCAGCAGCTTAGATCTAGGGACAGGGGCTAGCGGGGAGCTGTTTTTT